Listed below are T cell receptor beta chains from one sample, sequenced in a study of T cells in Graves' hyperthyroidism and ophthalmopathy. TCRdb reprocessed the multiplex PCR reads with MiXCR, giving one entry per CDR3 protein. This table has roughly 700,000 distinct CDR3 sequences, roughly 32% appearing once. The sequencing sample was made of blood. Source of these receptors: a woman in her thirties or forties with Graves' hyperthyroidism. Each CDR3 is given with its conserved first and last residue. D genes are given only for firm matches. The size entry is marked missing in some rows and otherwise reads once, few, many or a size class.

v_call	j_call	clone_size	d_call	cdr3_aa	cdr3_nt
TRBV29-1	TRBJ1-2	.	.	CSVGRAKGYTF	TGCAGCGTTGGACGTGCGAAGGGCTACACCTTC
TRBV18	TRBJ2-3	.	.	CASSPPSSRTDTQYF	TGTGCCAGCTCACCACCTTCGAGTCGCACAGATACGCAGTATTTT
TRBV19	TRBJ1-4	.	.	CASSFQKASEKLFF	TGTGCCAGTAGTTTTCAGAAGGCTAGTGAAAAACTGTTTTTT
TRBV24-1	TRBJ1-5	.	TRBD1	CATSARDRDQHF	TGTGCCACCAGTGCTAGGGACAGGGACCAGCATTTT
TRBV7-9	TRBJ1-6	.	.	CASSPTGGGGGSPLHF	TGTGCCAGCAGTCCCACGGGGGGCGGGGGCGGTTCACCCCTCCACTTT
TRBV6-5	TRBJ1-6	.	TRBD1	CASRAPTGERSPLHF	TGTGCCAGCAGAGCCCCGACAGGGGAACGGTCACCCCTCCACTTT
TRBV7-7	TRBJ1-4	many	.	CASSDSIAGTNEKLFF	TGTGCTAGCAGCGATTCCATTGCGGGAACTAATGAAAAACTGTTTTTT
TRBV10-2	TRBJ1-1	few	.	CASSESAGPDAFF	TGCGCCAGCAGTGAGTCTGCAGGACCCGATGCTTTCTTT
TRBV13	TRBJ1-6	.	.	CASSQGPLRLLPPLYNNSPLHF	TGTGCCAGCAGCCAAGGCCCCCTGAGACTTCTCCCACCCCTATATAATAATTCACCTCTCCACTTT
TRBV20-1	TRBJ2-7	.	TRBD1	CSAPQGTVSYEQYF	TGCAGTGCCCCACAGGGGACCGTCTCCTACGAGCAGTACTTC
TRBV6-5	TRBJ2-1	.	.	CASSPTLPDEQFF	TGTGCCAGCAGTCCGACACTGCCCGATGAGCAGTTCTTC
TRBV12-3/TRBV12-4	TRBJ1-6	many	.	CASSSGVRSPLHF	TGTGCCAGCAGTTCCGGGGTAAGGTCACCCCTCCACTTT
TRBV6-5	TRBJ1-5	once	.	CASSDLSAGNVPQHF	TGTGCCAGCAGTGACCTTTCGGCGGGGAACGTCCCCCAGCATTTT
TRBV29-1	TRBJ2-2	few	.	CSVDRRGQNTGELFF	TGCAGCGTTGATCGCAGGGGTCAGAACACCGGGGAGCTGTTTTTT
TRBV14	TRBJ2-5	once	.	CASNLNGALPETQYF	TGTGCCAGCAATCTTAACGGGGCTTTACCAGAGACCCAGTACTTC
TRBV12-3/TRBV12-4	TRBJ1-5	.	.	CASRLDGGNQPQHF	TGTGCCAGCAGACTAGACGGGGGGAATCAGCCCCAGCATTTT
TRBV20-1	TRBJ1-4	.	.	CSARSPQGKEKLFF	TGCAGTGCTAGGAGCCCCCAGGGTAAAGAAAAACTGTTTTTT
TRBV5-1	TRBJ2-7	.	.	CASSWAGLGNEQYF	TGCGCCAGCAGCTGGGCCGGACTTGGCAACGAGCAGTACTTC
TRBV6-2/TRBV6-3	TRBJ1-6	.	.	CASSYGRGSSYNSPLHF	TGTGCCAGCAGTTACGGTCGGGGGAGCTCCTATAATTCACCCCTCCACTTT
TRBV7-9	TRBJ1-3	few	.	CASSPSGVTGNTIYF	TGTGCCAGCAGCCCTTCAGGGGTTACCGGAAACACCATATATTTT
TRBV20-1	TRBJ2-6	many	.	CSARVGSGANVLTF	TGCAGTGCTAGAGTAGGCTCTGGGGCCAACGTCCTGACTTTC
TRBV7-8	TRBJ2-7	many	TRBD2	CASSSQTGLGFEQYF	TGTGCCAGCAGCTCACAAACCGGACTAGGCTTCGAGCAGTACTTC
TRBV14	TRBJ1-1	many	TRBD1	CASSYDRARAFF	TGTGCCAGCAGCTACGACAGGGCCAGAGCTTTCTTT
TRBV18	TRBJ1-2	few	.	CASSPGTTGYTF	TGTGCCAGCTCACCCGGGACAACTGGCTACACCTTC
TRBV5-8	TRBJ1-4	many	.	CASSLAGDTGGKLFF	TGTGCCAGCAGCTTGGCCGGAGACACCGGTGGTAAACTGTTTTTT
TRBV15	TRBJ1-2	.	.	CATSRGDHGYTF	TGTGCCACCAGCAGGGGGGATCATGGCTACACCTTC
TRBV29-1	TRBJ2-5	many	.	CSVVGETQYF	TGCAGCGTTGTGGGGGAGACCCAGTACTTC
TRBV9	TRBJ1-2	many	.	CASSVANWGYTF	TGTGCCAGCAGCGTGGCTAATTGGGGCTACACCTTC
TRBV29-1	TRBJ1-2	.	.	CSVDDGVRNYGYTF	TGCAGCGTTGACGACGGGGTGAGGAACTATGGCTACACCTTC
TRBV12-3/TRBV12-4	TRBJ1-6	few	.	CASVGEFYSPPHF	TGTGCCAGTGTAGGGGAGTTTTATTCACCCCCCCACTTT
TRBV9	TRBJ1-4	many	.	CASSPSDSGSEKLFF	TGTGCCAGCAGCCCGAGCGACAGCGGAAGTGAAAAACTGTTTTTT
TRBV6-2/TRBV6-3	TRBJ1-1	.	.	CASSVGRDAEAFF	TGTGCCAGCAGCGTGGGCAGGGACGCTGAAGCTTTCTTT
TRBV28	TRBJ1-2	.	.	CASSLKEIYGYTF	TGTGCCAGCAGTTTAAAGGAGATCTATGGCTACACCTTC
TRBV7-9	TRBJ2-7	many	TRBD2	CASSFMREGSYEQYF	TGTGCCAGCAGCTTCATGCGGGAGGGTTCCTACGAGCAGTACTTC
TRBV7-2	TRBJ1-2	.	.	CASSLNSWGINYGYTF	TGTGCCAGCAGCTTAAACTCTTGGGGCATAAACTATGGCTACACCTTC
TRBV4-3	TRBJ1-3	.	.	CASSPFGVSGNTIYF	TGCGCCAGCAGCCCCTTTGGGGTATCTGGAAACACCATATATTTT
TRBV7-9	TRBJ1-3	once	.	CATRSGNTIYF	TGTGCTACGCGGTCTGGAAACACCATATATTTT